These T cell receptor beta chains were read from a single sample in a study of shared clonotypes between healthy human individuals. Sequencing was performed with immunoSEQ multiplex PCR; in TCRdb, only in-frame clones are kept and a portion is missing. This sample yields approximately 2.3 million clones, of which more than 85% are seen a single time; under 0.45% belongs to the top ten. The sample was naive CD4+ T cells from PBMCs. The receptors come from a man between 18 and 35 years old in good health. Some clones in this sample may be carry-over from other donors' samples. The CDR3 runs from the conserved cysteine through the conserved F or W. The order of the fields is CDR3 length, clone size, J gene, V gene, D gene, CDR3 DNA, CDR3 protein. The D gene is left open where the match is weak. Not all rows give a size; the values are once, few, many and, for expanded clones, a class.

cdr3_length: 12
clone_size: NA
j_call: TRBJ2-7
v_call: TRBV7-9
d_call: NA
cdr3_nt: TGTGCCAGCAGCCGAGGGGGGTACGAGCAGTACTTC
cdr3_aa: CASSRGGYEQYF

cdr3_length: 14
clone_size: NA
j_call: TRBJ2-7
v_call: TRBV5-1
d_call: NA
cdr3_nt: TGCGCCAGCACCGAAACAGGTTTTGCCTACGAGCAGTACTTC
cdr3_aa: CASTETGFAYEQYF

cdr3_length: 16
clone_size: NA
j_call: TRBJ1-2
v_call: TRBV19
d_call: NA
cdr3_nt: TGTGCCAGTAGTATCACTTCGATCCAGGGATTTTGGGGCTACACCTTC
cdr3_aa: CASSITSIQGFWGYTF

cdr3_length: 11
clone_size: once
j_call: TRBJ1-4
v_call: TRBV2
d_call: NA
cdr3_nt: TGTGCCAGCAGTGAGACCGAAAAACTGTTTTTT
cdr3_aa: CASSETEKLFF

cdr3_length: 15
clone_size: NA
j_call: TRBJ2-5
v_call: TRBV14
d_call: NA
cdr3_nt: TGTGCCAGCAGCCAAGTGGCGGGAAGGGCGGAGACCCAGTACTTC
cdr3_aa: CASSQVAGRAETQYF

cdr3_length: 17
clone_size: NA
j_call: TRBJ2-3
v_call: TRBV30
d_call: TRBD2
cdr3_nt: TGTGCCTGGGGGGACCTAGCGGGTCATAAGCGGGCAGATACGCAGTATTTT
cdr3_aa: CAWGDLAGHKRADTQYF

cdr3_length: 15
clone_size: NA
j_call: TRBJ2-7
v_call: TRBV11-2
d_call: TRBD2
cdr3_nt: TGTGCCAGCAGCTTAGATTTACTAGCGGGAGGGGAGCAGTACTTC
cdr3_aa: CASSLDLLAGGEQYF

cdr3_length: 16
clone_size: NA
j_call: TRBJ1-1
v_call: TRBV5-1
d_call: NA
cdr3_nt: TGCGCCAGCAGCCATTCCTCCGGGCTAGTGAACACTGAAGCTTTCTTT
cdr3_aa: CASSHSSGLVNTEAFF

cdr3_length: 14
clone_size: NA
j_call: TRBJ2-3
v_call: TRBV6-4
d_call: TRBD2
cdr3_nt: TGTGCCAGCAAGAAGCGGGACGGGTCAGATACGCAGTATTTT
cdr3_aa: CASKKRDGSDTQYF

cdr3_length: 16
clone_size: NA
j_call: TRBJ1-3
v_call: TRBV2
d_call: NA
cdr3_nt: TGTGCCAGCAGTGAGCGAGACAGAACAACTGGAAACACCATATATTTT
cdr3_aa: CASSERDRTTGNTIYF

cdr3_length: 14
clone_size: NA
j_call: TRBJ2-7
v_call: TRBV6-6
d_call: TRBD2
cdr3_nt: TGTGCCAGCACCCTTAGCGGGGGGGACTACGAGCAGTACTTC
cdr3_aa: CASTLSGGDYEQYF

cdr3_length: 15
clone_size: NA
j_call: TRBJ2-7
v_call: TRBV7-9
d_call: NA
cdr3_nt: TGTGCCAGCAGCTTAGGGGCAGGGAGAGCCTACGAGCAGTACTTC
cdr3_aa: CASSLGAGRAYEQYF

cdr3_length: 16
clone_size: NA
j_call: TRBJ2-5
v_call: TRBV27
d_call: TRBD1
cdr3_nt: TGTGCCAGCAGTTTATTACCGGGACAGGGGAAAGAGACCCAGTACTTC
cdr3_aa: CASSLLPGQGKETQYF

cdr3_length: 13
clone_size: NA
j_call: TRBJ1-5
v_call: TRBV19
d_call: NA
cdr3_nt: TGTGCCAGTAGTATAGTACCCGCCGGGCCCCAGCATTTT
cdr3_aa: CASSIVPAGPQHF

cdr3_length: 15
clone_size: NA
j_call: TRBJ1-2
v_call: TRBV7-7
d_call: NA
cdr3_nt: TGTGCCAGCAGCTTAATATACAGGGTCTACTATGGCTACACCTTC
cdr3_aa: CASSLIYRVYYGYTF

cdr3_length: 18
clone_size: NA
j_call: TRBJ2-7
v_call: TRBV9
d_call: NA
cdr3_nt: TGTGCCAGCAGTGAGGCTCCATCTGTAAGGTCTAGTCCCTACGAGCAGTACTTC
cdr3_aa: CASSEAPSVRSSPYEQYF

cdr3_length: 15
clone_size: once
j_call: TRBJ2-2
v_call: TRBV5-1
d_call: NA
cdr3_nt: TGCGCCAGCAGCTTGGACCATCGGAACACCGGGGAGCTGTTTTTT
cdr3_aa: CASSLDHRNTGELFF

cdr3_length: 14
clone_size: NA
j_call: TRBJ2-7
v_call: TRBV28
d_call: NA
cdr3_nt: TGTGCCAGCAGTTTGTACAGCGTGTACTACGAGCAGTACTTC
cdr3_aa: CASSLYSVYYEQYF

cdr3_length: 15
clone_size: once
j_call: TRBJ1-5
v_call: TRBV6-1
d_call: NA
cdr3_nt: TGTGCCAGCAGGACCCGTACAGGTTACAATCAGCCCCAGCATTTT
cdr3_aa: CASRTRTGYNQPQHF

cdr3_length: 17
clone_size: NA
j_call: TRBJ1-4
v_call: TRBV28
d_call: TRBD1
cdr3_nt: TGTGCCAGCAGCGCTCGACAGGGGTCGGCGACTAATGAAAAACTGTTTTTT
cdr3_aa: CASSARQGSATNEKLFF

cdr3_length: 15
clone_size: NA
j_call: TRBJ1-5
v_call: TRBV27
d_call: TRBD1
cdr3_nt: TGTGCCAGCAGTTTGATACAGGGGAATAATCAGCCCCAGCATTTT
cdr3_aa: CASSLIQGNNQPQHF

cdr3_length: 14
clone_size: once
j_call: TRBJ2-3
v_call: TRBV28
d_call: TRBD2
cdr3_nt: TGTGCCAGCAGTTTCGGACTAGCGGCAGATACGCAGTATTTT
cdr3_aa: CASSFGLAADTQYF

cdr3_length: 15
clone_size: NA
j_call: TRBJ2-2
v_call: TRBV9
d_call: NA
cdr3_nt: TGTGCCAGCAGGTCGTTCGCTGAGAACACCGGGGAGCTGTTTTTT
cdr3_aa: CASRSFAENTGELFF

cdr3_length: 11
clone_size: NA
j_call: TRBJ1-2
v_call: TRBV28
d_call: NA
cdr3_nt: TGTGCCACCCGGGCAGGGAATGGCTACACCTTC
cdr3_aa: CATRAGNGYTF

cdr3_length: 15
clone_size: NA
j_call: TRBJ2-5
v_call: TRBV5-1
d_call: TRBD2
cdr3_nt: TGCGCCAGCAGCTCCCTACGAGCGGGAGACGAGACCCAGTACTTC
cdr3_aa: CASSSLRAGDETQYF

cdr3_length: 15
clone_size: once
j_call: TRBJ2-2
v_call: TRBV6-1
d_call: NA
cdr3_nt: TGTGCCAGCATGAGGGTAGCCCCCCAAATCGGGGAGCTGTTTTTT
cdr3_aa: CASMRVAPQIGELFF

cdr3_length: 14
clone_size: NA
j_call: TRBJ2-3
v_call: TRBV27
d_call: NA
cdr3_nt: TGTGCCAGCAGTAGGCAGAAAGGCACAGATACGCAGTATTTT
cdr3_aa: CASSRQKGTDTQYF

cdr3_length: 15
clone_size: NA
j_call: TRBJ2-1
v_call: TRBV7-2
d_call: NA
cdr3_nt: TGTGCCAGCAGCGCCTATACAGGGTCCTACAATGAGCAGTTCTTC
cdr3_aa: CASSAYTGSYNEQFF

cdr3_length: 15
clone_size: NA
j_call: TRBJ1-1
v_call: TRBV7-2
d_call: NA
cdr3_nt: TGTGCCAGCAGCTTACAGGCGGGGTTGAACACTGAAGCTTTCTTT
cdr3_aa: CASSLQAGLNTEAFF

cdr3_length: 17
clone_size: NA
j_call: TRBJ2-1
v_call: TRBV2
d_call: TRBD2
cdr3_nt: TGTGCCAGCCGCACCGGGACTAGCGGGGCCTCCTACAATGAGCAGTTCTTC
cdr3_aa: CASRTGTSGASYNEQFF

cdr3_length: 13
clone_size: NA
j_call: TRBJ1-2
v_call: TRBV7-9
d_call: NA
cdr3_nt: TGTGCCAGCAGCTTGGGTCGACCTCTTGGCTACACCTTC
cdr3_aa: CASSLGRPLGYTF

cdr3_length: 20
clone_size: NA
j_call: TRBJ2-5
v_call: TRBV4-1
d_call: NA
cdr3_nt: TGCGCCAGCAGCCAAGATCCACCATACAGGGGAGGTGGGTATCAAGAGACCCAGTACTTC
cdr3_aa: CASSQDPPYRGGGYQETQYF

cdr3_length: 11
clone_size: NA
j_call: TRBJ1-1
v_call: TRBV19
d_call: NA
cdr3_nt: TGTGCCAGTAGTATTCGTGTACAAGCTTTCTTT
cdr3_aa: CASSIRVQAFF

cdr3_length: 17
clone_size: once
j_call: TRBJ1-2
v_call: TRBV5-1
d_call: NA
cdr3_nt: TGCGCCAGCAGCTTGGTGACAGCGTTGCCCACGGCCGATGGCTACACCTTC
cdr3_aa: CASSLVTALPTADGYTF

cdr3_length: 13
clone_size: NA
j_call: TRBJ2-5
v_call: TRBV5-1
d_call: NA
cdr3_nt: TGCGCCAGCAGCTCCCAGGGGCAGGAGACCCAGTACTTC
cdr3_aa: CASSSQGQETQYF

cdr3_length: 18
clone_size: NA
j_call: TRBJ2-1
v_call: TRBV6-1
d_call: NA
cdr3_nt: TGTGCCAGCAGTGAACTCAAAGGGGGAGTCTCCCGCTACAATGAGCAGTTCTTC
cdr3_aa: CASSELKGGVSRYNEQFF

cdr3_length: 14
clone_size: NA
j_call: TRBJ2-3
v_call: TRBV21-1
d_call: NA
cdr3_nt: TGTGCCAGCAGCTTGGGACAGGCGCAAGATACGCAGTATTTT
cdr3_aa: CASSLGQAQDTQYF

cdr3_length: 13
clone_size: NA
j_call: TRBJ2-5
v_call: TRBV28
d_call: NA
cdr3_nt: TGTGCCAGCAGTCCGCCTTTGAGAGAGACCCAGTACTTC
cdr3_aa: CASSPPLRETQYF

cdr3_length: 14
clone_size: NA
j_call: TRBJ1-4
v_call: TRBV7-6
d_call: TRBD1
cdr3_nt: TGTGCCAGCAGCTTGGGGACAGGGGATGAAAAACTGTTTTTT
cdr3_aa: CASSLGTGDEKLFF

cdr3_length: 13
clone_size: once
j_call: TRBJ2-4
v_call: TRBV18
d_call: NA
cdr3_nt: TGTGCCAGCTCACCACCGGTGTGGAACATTCAGTACTTC
cdr3_aa: CASSPPVWNIQYF

cdr3_length: 15
clone_size: NA
j_call: TRBJ2-5
v_call: TRBV7-2
d_call: NA
cdr3_nt: TGTGCCAGCAGCTTGGGGGGCGTGGGGCAAGAGACCCAGTACTTC
cdr3_aa: CASSLGGVGQETQYF

cdr3_length: 14
clone_size: NA
j_call: TRBJ1-1
v_call: TRBV28
d_call: NA
cdr3_nt: TGTGCCAGCACCCCGGCCAGTGCGAACACTGAAGCTTTCTTT
cdr3_aa: CASTPASANTEAFF

cdr3_length: 19
clone_size: NA
j_call: TRBJ1-3
v_call: TRBV9
d_call: NA
cdr3_nt: TGTGCCAGCAGCGTAGCTGGGGCCATGTGGTCGGGGGCCGGAAACACCATATATTTT
cdr3_aa: CASSVAGAMWSGAGNTIYF

cdr3_length: 14
clone_size: once
j_call: TRBJ2-3
v_call: TRBV9
d_call: NA
cdr3_nt: TGTGCCAGCAGCGGGGTAGGCGGCACAGATACGCAGTATTTT
cdr3_aa: CASSGVGGTDTQYF

cdr3_length: 13
clone_size: NA
j_call: TRBJ1-3
v_call: TRBV9
d_call: NA
cdr3_nt: TGTGCCAGCAGCGTAGATTCGGGAAACACCATATATTTT
cdr3_aa: CASSVDSGNTIYF

cdr3_length: 17
clone_size: once
j_call: TRBJ2-2
v_call: TRBV9
d_call: NA
cdr3_nt: TGTGCCAGCAGCGTAGAGCTAGCTCTTTCGTATTCCGGGGAGCTGTTTTTT
cdr3_aa: CASSVELALSYSGELFF

cdr3_length: 14
clone_size: NA
j_call: TRBJ2-7
v_call: TRBV7-9
d_call: NA
cdr3_nt: TGTGCCAGCAGCTTAGGACGGGGGTCCTACGAGCAGTACTTC
cdr3_aa: CASSLGRGSYEQYF

cdr3_length: 15
clone_size: NA
j_call: TRBJ2-1
v_call: TRBV10-3
d_call: NA
cdr3_nt: TGTGCCATCAGGAGGGACACTAGCTCCTACAATGAGCAGTTCTTC
cdr3_aa: CAIRRDTSSYNEQFF

cdr3_length: 13
clone_size: NA
j_call: TRBJ1-2
v_call: TRBV27
d_call: NA
cdr3_nt: TGTGCCAGCAGTTTTCGAGGGAACTATGGCTACACCTTC
cdr3_aa: CASSFRGNYGYTF

cdr3_length: 17
clone_size: NA
j_call: TRBJ2-3
v_call: TRBV4-2
d_call: NA
cdr3_nt: TGTGCCAGCAGCCAAGGTGTGGCGGGCGGAAGCACAGATACGCAGTATTTT
cdr3_aa: CASSQGVAGGSTDTQYF

cdr3_length: 12
clone_size: NA
j_call: TRBJ1-2
v_call: TRBV7-9
d_call: NA
cdr3_nt: TGTGCCAGCCAGCCCGGGGTTGAAGGCTACACCTTC
cdr3_aa: CASQPGVEGYTF

cdr3_length: 16
clone_size: NA
j_call: TRBJ2-2
v_call: TRBV9
d_call: TRBD2
cdr3_nt: TGTGCCAGCAGCGTCGGACTAGCAGTGAACACCGGGGAGCTGTTTTTT
cdr3_aa: CASSVGLAVNTGELFF

cdr3_length: 13
clone_size: NA
j_call: TRBJ2-5
v_call: TRBV7-3
d_call: TRBD1
cdr3_nt: TGTGCCAGCAGCTCAGGACAGGGAGAGACCCAGTACTTC
cdr3_aa: CASSSGQGETQYF

cdr3_length: 17
clone_size: NA
j_call: TRBJ2-3
v_call: TRBV28
d_call: TRBD2
cdr3_nt: TGTGCCAGCAGTTTATGGGTCGGGACTAGCGGGGAAGATACGCAGTATTTT
cdr3_aa: CASSLWVGTSGEDTQYF

cdr3_length: 13
clone_size: NA
j_call: TRBJ1-3
v_call: TRBV27
d_call: NA
cdr3_nt: TGTGCCAGCAGTTTGGTCTCTGGAAACACCATATATTTT
cdr3_aa: CASSLVSGNTIYF

cdr3_length: 13
clone_size: NA
j_call: TRBJ2-7
v_call: TRBV6-1
d_call: NA
cdr3_nt: TGTGCCAGCAGTCCGACAGAGCGTTACGAGCAGTACTTC
cdr3_aa: CASSPTERYEQYF

cdr3_length: 13
clone_size: NA
j_call: TRBJ2-4
v_call: TRBV7-3
d_call: NA
cdr3_nt: TGTGCCAGCAGCTCCGGGACTTCATCCACTCAGTACTTC
cdr3_aa: CASSSGTSSTQYF

cdr3_length: 18
clone_size: NA
j_call: TRBJ2-4
v_call: TRBV5-6
d_call: TRBD2
cdr3_nt: TGTGCCAGCAGCTTCCTAGCGGGAGGTGCCCTAGCCAAAAACATTCAGTACTTC
cdr3_aa: CASSFLAGGALAKNIQYF

cdr3_length: 12
clone_size: NA
j_call: TRBJ1-1
v_call: TRBV28
d_call: NA
cdr3_nt: TGTGCCAGCAGAGCGGGGGGCACTGAAGCTTTCTTT
cdr3_aa: CASRAGGTEAFF